This TCR beta chain was observed in a study of shared clonotypes between healthy human individuals. General study points: It was the few donors that limited the genetic and exposure-history diversity represented.

V was clipped by 6 bases and J by 2 bases; unmatched bases: 9. The germline V gene has CDR1 SGHVS and CDR2 FQNEAQ. The CDR3 extends over 15 amino acids. Clones were sequenced by immunoSEQ multiplex PCR, and TCRdb holds only the in-frame ones, with some missing. Counted here are about 510,000 clones, 90% to 97% occurring once; the ten biggest clones make up about 0.064%. Concerning this clone: Antigen unknown.

The receptor was derived from a woman in her 30s in good health. Material: naive CD4+ T cells sorted from blood. As for subset: CD45RA+ positively selected. V gene TRBV7-8 combines with J gene TRBJ2-7; 8 nucleotides match TRBD1. CDR3 bases: TGTGCCAGCAGGATATCCAGGGGGCTTCCCTACGAGCAGTACTTC. Translation gives CASRISRGLPYEQYF.